This T cell receptor beta chain was captured by sequencing in a study of beta chain features in type 1 diabetes. Investigators reverse transcribed all isolated RNA, so they sequenced expressed TCRB transcripts. Sequencing was performed with immunoSEQ multiplex PCR; in TCRdb, only in-frame clones are kept and a portion is missing. The top ten clones hold approximately 0.087% of a sample with 620,000 or so clones, 15% to 18% of them seen once. The germline gives CDR1 SGHAT, CDR2 FQNNGV. The CDR3 is 17 residues long. V was clipped by 5 bases and J by 0 bases, with 17 bases between them. This clonotype originated in a man between 18 and 35 years old in good health. This chain joins TRBV11-2 and TRBJ2-1; TRBD1 is a possible D gene (5 bases). The source material was naive CD4+ T cells from blood. This CDR3 is CASSRPVRGSSYNEQFF. For the CDR3, the DNA is TGTGCCAGCAGCCGCCCGGTAAGGGGAAGCTCCTACAATGAGCAGTTCTTC.